The 20 T cell receptor beta chains in this list originate from one sample, sequenced in a study of blood T cells in healthy people across ages. PCR was performed a second time for about 7 to 11 cycles using a sample-barcoded 5' primer and a J-beta primer mix. TCRdb re-derived calls from the 5' RACE reads in MiXCR, one entry per CDR3 protein. The sample lists some 1.5 million distinct CDR3 sequences, around 40% occurring once. The sample comprised blood. All receptors derive from a woman younger than 35 in good health.

V is TRBV7-2 and J is TRBJ1-4, with D unclear. Trimming took 1 base from V and 12 from J, leaving 12 bases between them. CDR1 is SGHTA, CDR2 FQGNSA, per germline. There are 13 residues in the CDR3. The CDR3 sequence is CASSLEIGVELFF. CDR3 nucleotide sequence: TGTGCCAGCAGCTTAGAGATCGGGGTGGAACTGTTTTTT. Supplemented by reference TRBV7-2 and TRBJ1-4, the full variable domain reads GAGVSQSPSNKVTEKGKDVELRCDPISGHTALYWYRQSLGQGLEFLIYFQGNSAPDKSGLPSDRFSAERTGGSVSTLTIQRTQQEDSAVYLCASSLEIGVELFFGSGTQLSVL.

J is TRBJ2-1 and V is TRBV6-1; 12 bases align to TRBD2. This CDR3 has 18 residues. Germline loops: CDR1 MNHNS, CDR2 SASEGT. J was trimmed by 2 bases and V by 0 bases; bases with no gene match: 5. CDR3 sequence: CASSEAGLAGGPYNEQFF. As DNA, the CDR3 is TGTGCCAGCAGTGAAGCAGGGCTAGCGGGAGGGCCCTACAATGAGCAGTTCTTC.

V gene TRBV29-1 combines with J gene TRBJ2-1, with 7 bases fitting TRBD1. The end of the DNA is better explained by TRBJ2-7, so the J call may be wrong. This CDR3 contains 15 residues. Germline values: CDR1 SQVTM, CDR2 ANQGSEA. In DNA, the CDR3 is TGCAGCGTGACCGCGGACAGGCTCTCCTACAATGAGCAGTACTTC. Protein product: CSVTADRLSYNEQYF.

Only a few counts were recorded for this clonotype. The chain recombines TRBV6-1 with TRBJ2-7, with D hard to call. The germline gives CDR1 MNHNS, CDR2 SASEGT. Trimming took off 6 bases at V and 0 bases at J, with 9 bases between the two ends. This CDR3 is 13 amino acids long. The CDR3 sequence: CASSGHSSYEQYF. CDR3 bases: TGTGCCAGCAGCGGGCACAGCTCCTACGAGCAGTACTTC.

The chain uses TRBV2 and TRBJ2-3, with 16 bases identical to TRBD2. Germline CDR1 is SNHLY and CDR2 is FYNNEI. The CDR3 has 16 amino acids. V lost 10 bases to trimming and J lost 6 bases; unmatched junction nucleotides: 10. The CDR3 reads CATQGTSGGAMDTQYF. As DNA, the CDR3 is TGTGCCACCCAGGGGACTAGCGGGGGGGCTATGGATACGCAGTATTTT.

This clonotype has just a few counts. J is TRBJ2-7 and V is TRBV11-2, with TRBD2 matching over 7 bases. The CDR3 has 14 amino acids. J gave up 1 base and V 6 bases, and 6 bases lay outside the gene matches. Germline values: CDR1 SGHAT, CDR2 FQNNGV. The CDR3, as DNA: TGTGCCAGCAGAAGCCTAGCGGTTTCCTACGAGCAGTACTTC. This encodes CASRSLAVSYEQYF.

In this sample, this clonotype turned up a few times. J is TRBJ1-1 and V is TRBV10-3; D gene ambiguous. V gave up 5 bases and J gave up 2 bases, with 18 bases separating them. Germline V gives CDR1 ENHRY, CDR2 SYGVKD. The CDR3 covers 16 residues. The CDR3 spells CAISPPGDGKNTEAFF. CDR3 sequence (DNA): TGTGCCATCAGTCCCCCCGGTGATGGGAAAAACACTGAAGCTTTCTTT.

The CDR3 bases are TGCAGTGCTAGGCTAATGGGTGGCTACACCTTC. Protein: CSARLMGGYTF. The V gene is TRBV20-1, the J gene TRBJ1-2; D is uncertain. The V gene's germline CDR1 is DFQATT and CDR2 SNEGSKA (reference sequence). V was trimmed by 3 bases and J by 7 bases, leaving 9 bases between them. This CDR3 is 11 amino acids long.

On this clonotype itself: Compared with germline, one end of the junction differs, possibly owing to a read error. This rearrangement joins TRBV7-7 to TRBJ2-1; no definite D call. The CDR3 extends over 15 amino acids. Looked up from germline, CDR1 is SSHAT and CDR2 is FNYEAQ (reference sequence). CDR3 sequence reads: CASSPDPISYNEQFF. Here the CDR3 DNA reads TGTGCTAGCAGCCCCGACCCCATCTCTTACAATGAGCAGTTCTTC.

The chain couples TRBV7-9 to TRBJ1-5, with D possibly matching TRBD1 (6 bases). Germline CDR1 and CDR2: SEHNR and FQNEAQ (reference sequence). The CDR3 runs to 17 residues. Trimming cost V 1 base and J 7 bases, with 20 bases left between them. The CDR3 protein is CASSLVAGASIIQPQHF. The CDR3 DNA sequence: TGTGCCAGCAGCTTAGTGGCAGGGGCTTCGATTATCCAGCCCCAGCATTTT.

This clonotype was seen a few times. The CDR3 DNA reads TGCAGTGCTAGAGCTGGGGTGAACACTGAAGCTTTCTTT. Its protein is CSARAGVNTEAFF. The genes are TRBV20-1 and TRBJ1-1; D unclear. The CDR3 runs 13 residues. The V end lost 1 base, the J end lost 0 bases, and 6 bases lay between the germline ends. The germline V gene encodes CDR1 DFQATT and CDR2 SNEGSKA (reference sequence).

The rearrangement joins TRBV20-1 to TRBJ2-1; D is possibly TRBD1 or TRBD2 (5 bases each). Trimming pared 6 bases from V and 12 bases from J, leaving 24 bases between. Germline-derived CDR1 and CDR2 are DFQATT and SNEGSKA (reference sequence). The CDR3 is made up of 14 amino acids. The CDR3 nucleotides are TGCAGTGCAAGAACTGGGGACCGTCCATTTGCGCAGTTCTTC. Protein product: CSARTGDRPFAQFF.

This clonotype was counted only a few times. The J gene is TRBJ1-2, the V gene TRBV24-1; tentatively, D is TRBD1 (6 bases). Trimming cost V 3 bases and J 2 bases, with 15 bases left between them. The CDR3 loop spans 16 amino acids. In germline, CDR1 is KGHDR, CDR2 SFDVKD. CDR3 sequence reads: CATSDRARDTNYGYTF. The CDR3 DNA sequence: TGTGCCACCAGTGATCGGGCCCGGGACACGAACTATGGCTACACCTTC.

Details on this clonotype: At one of its ends the junction is not consistent with the germline gene, which may arise from a read error. This chain connects TRBV18 to TRBJ2-1; TRBD1 might be the D (6 bases). Germline V gene sequence: CDR1 KGHSH, CDR2 LQKENI. The CDR3 is 16 amino acids. The CDR3 nucleotides are TGTACCAGCTCACCATCCAGGGGAAGCTCCTACAATGAGCAGTTCTTC. As protein: CTSSPSRGSSYNEQFF.

This clonotype was seen ten or more times. The gene calls are TRBV6-1 and TRBJ2-1, with D perhaps TRBD2 (6 bases). Germline CDR1 and CDR2: MNHNS and SASEGT. This CDR3 has 15 residues. V gave up 1 base and J gave up 5 bases, with 12 bases separating them. In nucleotides, the CDR3 is TGTGCCAGCAGTGAAGGGAGACTAGAGAACAATGAGCAGTTCTTC. Encoded protein: CASSEGRLENNEQFF.

The V and J genes are TRBV12-3 or TRBV12-4 and TRBJ1-1, with 8 bases lining up with TRBD1. The CDR3 is made up of 16 amino acids. V trimming: 6 bases; J trimming: 5 bases; junction bases outside the gene matches: 14. CDR3 in DNA: TGTGCCAGCAGCTACGGGACAGGTCAATGGTGGACTGAAGCTTTCTTT. Translating gives CASSYGTGQWWTEAFF.

This clonotype turned up a few times. The chain employs TRBV15 and TRBJ2-3; 7 bases align to TRBD1. CDR1 and CDR2 from the germline V gene are LNHNV and YYDKDF (reference sequence). Losses at the gene ends were 5 bases for V and 8 bases for J; bases not matched to a gene: 13. The CDR3 has 15 amino acids. In DNA, the CDR3 is TGTGCCACCAGCCAAAGCCAGGGGGAGACGGGTACGCAGTATTTT. Protein: CATSQSQGETGTQYF.

J is TRBJ1-1 and V is TRBV25-1; no reliable D call. The CDR3 runs 14 residues. V lost 6 bases, J lost 7 bases, and 18 bases lay in between. Germline V gene lookup returns CDR1 MGHDK and CDR2 SYGVNS. The CDR3 nucleotides read TGTGCCAGCAGCAACTCAGCCAATAGCGGTGAAGCTTTCTTT. Translated, it gives CASSNSANSGEAFF.

This clonotype was observed a handful of times. J is TRBJ1-2 and V is TRBV5-5; no reliable D call. CDR1 is SGHKS and CDR2 is YYEKEE in the germline V gene (reference sequence). CDR3 size: 13 residues. V was trimmed by 4 bases and J by 4 bases, leaving 11 bases between them. CDR3 sequence reads: CASSNGVGYGYTF. CDR3 in DNA: TGTGCCAGCAGCAACGGGGTCGGCTATGGCTACACCTTC.

As concerns this clonotype: A read error may produce the germline difference seen at one junction end. This chain connects TRBV5-1 to TRBJ1-2; D is undetermined. CDR3 size: 15 residues. The germline V gene has CDR1 SGHRS and CDR2 YFSETQ. The CDR3 DNA is TGCGCCAGCAGCTTGGGCCCTGAGGCCAACTATGACTACACCTTC. Amino acids: CASSLGPEANYDYTF.